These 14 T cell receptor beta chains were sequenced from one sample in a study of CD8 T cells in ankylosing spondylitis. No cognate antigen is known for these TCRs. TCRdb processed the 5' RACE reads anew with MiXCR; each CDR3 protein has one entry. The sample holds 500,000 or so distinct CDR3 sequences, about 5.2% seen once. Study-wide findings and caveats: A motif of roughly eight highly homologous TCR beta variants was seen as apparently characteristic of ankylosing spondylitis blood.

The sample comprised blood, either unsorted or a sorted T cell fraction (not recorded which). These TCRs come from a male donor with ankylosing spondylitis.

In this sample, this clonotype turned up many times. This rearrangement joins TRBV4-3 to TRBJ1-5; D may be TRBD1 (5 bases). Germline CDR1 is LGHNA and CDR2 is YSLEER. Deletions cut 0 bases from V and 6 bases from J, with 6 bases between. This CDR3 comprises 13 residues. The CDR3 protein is CASSQDGGQPQHF. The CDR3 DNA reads TGCGCCAGCAGCCAAGATGGGGGTCAGCCCCAGCATTTT.

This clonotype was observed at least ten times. CDR3 coding DNA: TGTGCCTGTACTAGCGGGAGTTTCAATGAGCAGTTCTTC. Protein sequence: CACTSGSFNEQFF. The rearrangement links TRBV7-9 to TRBJ2-1, with 11 bases that match TRBD2. CDR1 is SEHNR, CDR2 FQNEAQ, per germline (reference sequence). J gave up 6 bases and V 11 bases, and 6 bases lay outside the gene matches. This CDR3 spans 13 amino acids.

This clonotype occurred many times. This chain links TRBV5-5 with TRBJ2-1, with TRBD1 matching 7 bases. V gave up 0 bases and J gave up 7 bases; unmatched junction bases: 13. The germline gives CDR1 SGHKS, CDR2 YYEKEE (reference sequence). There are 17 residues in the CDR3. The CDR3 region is CASSLVGRAGGWNEQFF. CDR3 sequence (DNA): TGTGCCAGCAGCTTGGTGGGTAGGGCAGGGGGTTGGAATGAGCAGTTCTTC.

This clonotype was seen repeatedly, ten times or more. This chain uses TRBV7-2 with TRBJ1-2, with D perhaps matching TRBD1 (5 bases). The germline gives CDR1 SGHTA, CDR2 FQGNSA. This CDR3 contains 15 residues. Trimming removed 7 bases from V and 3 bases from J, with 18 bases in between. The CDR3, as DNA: TGTGCCAGCACCCTTGGTTCAGGGTACGACTATGGCTACACCTTC. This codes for CASTLGSGYDYGYTF.

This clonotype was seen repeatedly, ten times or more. CDR3: CSAREGRDSYNEQFF. Written as DNA, the CDR3 is TGCAGTGCTAGGGAGGGGCGGGACTCCTACAATGAGCAGTTCTTC. The gene calls are TRBV20-1 and TRBJ2-1; D might be TRBD2 (6 bases). Germline CDR1 and CDR2: DFQATT and SNEGSKA (reference sequence). V lost 3 bases, J lost 0 bases, and 12 bases lay in between. CDR3 length equals 15 residues.

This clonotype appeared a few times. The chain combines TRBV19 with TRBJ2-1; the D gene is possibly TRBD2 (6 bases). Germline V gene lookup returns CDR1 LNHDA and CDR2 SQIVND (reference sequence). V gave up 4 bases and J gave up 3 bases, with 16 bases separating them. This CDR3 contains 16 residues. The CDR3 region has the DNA TGTGCCAGTAGTACTCGACTCGCGGGACTCTACAATGAGCAGTTCTTC. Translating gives CASSTRLAGLYNEQFF.

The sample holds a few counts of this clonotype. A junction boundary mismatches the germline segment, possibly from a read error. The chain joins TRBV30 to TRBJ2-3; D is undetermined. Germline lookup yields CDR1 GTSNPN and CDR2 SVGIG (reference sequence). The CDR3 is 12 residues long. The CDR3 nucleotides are TGTGCCTGGAGTGTCAGAGCAACCCTACTCTTTTTT. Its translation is CAWSVRATLLFF.

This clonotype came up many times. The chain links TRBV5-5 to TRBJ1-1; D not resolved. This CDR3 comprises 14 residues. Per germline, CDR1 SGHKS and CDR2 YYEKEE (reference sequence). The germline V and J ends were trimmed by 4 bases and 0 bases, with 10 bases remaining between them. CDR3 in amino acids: CASSPDYMNTEAFF. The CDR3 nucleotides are TGTGCCAGCAGCCCGGATTACATGAACACTGAAGCTTTCTTT.

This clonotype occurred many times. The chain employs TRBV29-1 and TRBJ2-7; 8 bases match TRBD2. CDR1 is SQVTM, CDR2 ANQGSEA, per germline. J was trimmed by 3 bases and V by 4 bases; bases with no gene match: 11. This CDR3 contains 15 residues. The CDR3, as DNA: TGCAGCGTTGCCCGTAGTGGGACTAGAGGCTACGAGCAGTACTTC. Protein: CSVARSGTRGYEQYF.

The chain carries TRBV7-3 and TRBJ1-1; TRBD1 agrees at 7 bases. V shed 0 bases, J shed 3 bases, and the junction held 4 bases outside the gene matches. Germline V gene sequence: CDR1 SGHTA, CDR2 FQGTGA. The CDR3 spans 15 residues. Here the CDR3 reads CASSLTGTADTEAFF. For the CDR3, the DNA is TGTGCCAGCAGCTTAACGGGGACAGCGGACACTGAAGCTTTCTTT.

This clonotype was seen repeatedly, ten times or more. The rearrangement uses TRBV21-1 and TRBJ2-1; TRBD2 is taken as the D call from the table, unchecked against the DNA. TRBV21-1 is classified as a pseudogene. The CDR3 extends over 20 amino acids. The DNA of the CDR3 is TGTGCCAGCAGGCGGAGGGGACTAGCGGGGGAGGGACTTTCCTACAATGAGCAGTTCTTC. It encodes CASRRRGLAGEGLSYNEQFF.

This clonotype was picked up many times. The CDR3 DNA sequence: TGCGCCAGCAGCCAAAACAGAGAGACCCAGTACTTC. Residues: CASSQNRETQYF. The rearrangement uses TRBV4-3 and TRBJ2-5; no reliable D call. V was cut by 2 bases and J by 4 bases, with 5 bases left in between. CDR1 is LGHNA, CDR2 YSLEER, per germline. The CDR3 length is 12 residues.

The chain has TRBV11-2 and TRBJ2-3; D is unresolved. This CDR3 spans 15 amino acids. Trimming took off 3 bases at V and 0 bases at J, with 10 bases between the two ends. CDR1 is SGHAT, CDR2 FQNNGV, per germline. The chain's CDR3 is CASSLRRISTDTQYF. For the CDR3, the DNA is TGTGCCAGCAGCTTGCGGCGGATTAGCACAGATACGCAGTATTTT.

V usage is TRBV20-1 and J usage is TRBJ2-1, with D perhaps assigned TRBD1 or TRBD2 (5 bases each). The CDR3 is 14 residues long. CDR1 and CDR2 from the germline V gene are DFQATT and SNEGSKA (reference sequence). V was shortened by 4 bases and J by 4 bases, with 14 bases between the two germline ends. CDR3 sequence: CSAIPGPQYNEQFF. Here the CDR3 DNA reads TGCAGTGCTATCCCGGGACCACAATACAATGAGCAGTTCTTC.